This T cell receptor beta chain was observed in a study of T cells in Graves' hyperthyroidism and ophthalmopathy. This clonotype was observed many times. The investigators amplified TCR beta CDR3 regions from RNA transcripts. HTBI primers were used for first-round RT-PCR of the TCR CDR3. One entry per CDR3 protein, called by TCRdb with MiXCR from the multiplex PCR reads. Counted here are approximately 720,000 distinct CDR3 sequences, over 15% occurring once; the ten biggest clones make up roughly a sixth. Exclusion of a patient resulted from uncontrolled infection, other autoimmune disease, pregnancy or lactation. This receptor was taken from a woman aged 45 to 65 with Graves' hyperthyroidism that later progressed to Graves' ophthalmopathy. Sequencing was carried out using blood.

CDR3 nucleotide sequence: TGCGCCAGCAGCTTTGAGGGTAGCTCCTACAATGAGCAGTTCTTC. Encoded protein: CASSFEGSSYNEQFF. This chain uses TRBV5-1 with TRBJ2-1; the D gene is possibly TRBD2 (5 bases). Germline assignment: CDR1 SGHRS and CDR2 YFSETQ. There are 15 residues in the CDR3. The V and J ends lost 2 bases and 0 bases respectively, with 9 bases between them.